This T cell receptor beta chain comes out of a study of blood T cell repertoires in COVID-19. Across the whole study: The origin of the acute and convalescent COVID-19 samples was the United States, Italy and Spain. The analysed material was cDNA or gDNA that came from T cells, B-cell-depleted T cells, or PBMCs.

Original analysis: Amplification from reference gene primers served as the basis for estimated nucleated cell counts. Here immunoSEQ multiplex PCR was the method, and the copy in TCRdb shows in-frame clones only, minus some. Clonal size and the V and J genes are those of that table, whereas D and trimming came from the DNA. Of around 90,000 clones in the sample, approximately 80% were seen once. Losses at the gene ends were 7 bases for V and 3 bases for J; bases not matched to a gene: 9. Germline CDR1 and CDR2: MDHEN and SYDVKM. This CDR3 comprises 15 residues. What was sequenced was peripheral blood. The chain employs TRBV28 and TRBJ1-5; 7 bases line up with TRBD1. This receptor was taken from a woman in her 70s with active or convalescent COVID-19. CDR3 sequence (DNA): TGTGCCAGCACGCCGGGGGACAGCTCCAATCAGCCCCAGCATTTT. Protein: CASTPGDSSNQPQHF.